This T cell receptor beta chain comes out of a study of T cell repertoires in cytomegalovirus infection. Study information: HLA-B-restricted CMV epitopes that are well studied, plus recently identified HLA-C-restricted ones, were used by the study. Based on public TCR beta signatures, there were indications of CMV infection and of a matching HLA type. General study points: Public TCR beta family frequency separated CMV-and-HLA carriers, including in an independent cohort. CMV-specific TCR beta clonotypes restricted by HLA-C dominated the ex vivo response.

TCRdb processed the reads anew with MiXCR; each CDR3 protein has one entry. The sample consists of 650,000 to 900,000 distinct CDR3 sequences, about 29% of them appearing once. Remarks on this clonotype: Its matching antigen is unknown.

The CDR3 is made up of 17 amino acids. Germline trimming cut 5 bases from V and 4 bases from J; bases unmatched to any gene: 15. CDR1 LNHDA and CDR2 SQIVND come from the germline V gene (reference sequence). The chain uses TRBV19 and TRBJ1-2, with 8 bases lining up with TRBD1. This sequence originates from a human donor in good health (CMV status not recorded). Some clones in this sample may be carry-over from other donors' samples. The material sequenced was cultured CD8+ T cells from PBMCs, taken from culture after CMV antigen stimulation. CDR3 amino acids: CASSPDRDRYRVYGYTF. For the CDR3, the DNA is TGTGCCAGTAGTCCGGACCGGGACAGGTATCGGGTCTATGGCTACACCTTC.